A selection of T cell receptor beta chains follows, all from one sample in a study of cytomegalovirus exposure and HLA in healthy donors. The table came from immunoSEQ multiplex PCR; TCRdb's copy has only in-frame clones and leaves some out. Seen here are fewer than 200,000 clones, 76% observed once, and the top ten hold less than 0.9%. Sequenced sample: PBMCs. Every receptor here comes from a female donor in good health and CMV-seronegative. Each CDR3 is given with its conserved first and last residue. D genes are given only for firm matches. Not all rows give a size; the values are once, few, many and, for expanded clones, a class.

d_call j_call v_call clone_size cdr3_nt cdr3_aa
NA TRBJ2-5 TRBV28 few TGTGCCAGCAGTTTATTCGAAGGTTACGGAGGGTTTTGGGAGACCCAGTACTTC CASSLFEGYGGFWETQYF
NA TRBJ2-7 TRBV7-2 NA TGTGCCAGCAGCTTTCTACGGGTGGGCTACGAGCAGTACTTC CASSFLRVGYEQYF
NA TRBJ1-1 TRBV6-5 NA TGTGCCAGCAGCTACACAGTTACTTCCACTGAAGCTTTCTTT CASSYTVTSTEAFF
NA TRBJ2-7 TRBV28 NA TGTGCCAGCAGTTTCTTAAGGGGAACCTACGAGCAGTACTTC CASSFLRGTYEQYF
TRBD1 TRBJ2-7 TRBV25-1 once TGTGCCAGCAGGGAGACAGGGGGGACCTACGAGCAGTACTTC CASRETGGTYEQYF
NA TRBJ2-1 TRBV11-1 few TGTGCCAGCAGCTTACGGGACACCGCCTACAATGAGCAGTTCTTC CASSLRDTAYNEQFF
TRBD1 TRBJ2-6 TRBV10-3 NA TGTGCCATCAGTGAGAGGGACAGCCTCTCTGGGGCCAACGTCCTGACTTTC CAISERDSLSGANVLTF
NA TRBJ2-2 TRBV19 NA TGTGCCAGTAGGCCACAGGGCCCCGGGGAGCTGTTTTTT CASRPQGPGELFF
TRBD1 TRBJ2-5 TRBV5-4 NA TGTGCCAGCAGCTCCCCGGAGGACAGGGATAGGGAGACCCAGTACTTC CASSSPEDRDRETQYF
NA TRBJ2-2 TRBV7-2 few TGTGCCAGCAGCTTATCAATCACCGGGGAGCTGTTTTTT CASSLSITGELFF
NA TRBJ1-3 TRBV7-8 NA TGTGCCAGCAGCTTACCCGCGGGCTCTGGAAACACCATATATTTT CASSLPAGSGNTIYF
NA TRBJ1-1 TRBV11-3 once TGTGCCAGCAGCCCCACGGCAGGTATGAACACTGAAGCTTTCTTT CASSPTAGMNTEAFF
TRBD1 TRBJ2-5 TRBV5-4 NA TGTGCCAGCAGCCCTAAAGGGACAGGGAAAGGGGAGACCCAGTACTTC CASSPKGTGKGETQYF
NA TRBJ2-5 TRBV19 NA TGTGCCAGTAGTATAGTATCCGGGTCCCAAGAGACCCAGTACTTC CASSIVSGSQETQYF
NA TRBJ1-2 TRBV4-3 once TGCGCCAGCAGCCAAGATTGGGCGGTCCAGGGTGGCTACACCTTC CASSQDWAVQGGYTF
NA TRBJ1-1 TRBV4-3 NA TGCGCCAGCAGCCAGGGGAACAGGGTGTATACTGAAGCTTTCTTT CASSQGNRVYTEAFF
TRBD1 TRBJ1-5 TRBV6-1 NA TGTGCCAGCAGTGTGGGACAGCGGATGAATAGCAATCAGCCCCAGCATTTT CASSVGQRMNSNQPQHF
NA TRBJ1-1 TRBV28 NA TGTGCCATCTCCGACACCTTGAACACTGAAGCTTTCTTT CAISDTLNTEAFF
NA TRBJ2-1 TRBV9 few TGTGCCAGCAGCGTAGCTCTCCGGGAGAGAGACAATGAGCAGTTCTTC CASSVALRERDNEQFF
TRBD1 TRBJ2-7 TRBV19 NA TGTGCCAGTAGTCGCCCGGGACAGCCGCCCTACGAGCAGTACTTC CASSRPGQPPYEQYF
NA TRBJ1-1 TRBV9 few TGTGCCAGCAGCGCTGGACAGCTGAACACTGAAGCTTTCTTT CASSAGQLNTEAFF
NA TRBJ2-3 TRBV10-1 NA TGCGCCAGCAGTGAGCACCAGGGTTATCGTTCCGATACGCAGTATTTT CASSEHQGYRSDTQYF
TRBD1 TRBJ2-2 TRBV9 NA TGTGCCAGCAGCGCGACAGGGGACACCGGGGAGCTGTTTTTT CASSATGDTGELFF
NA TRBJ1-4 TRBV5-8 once TGTGCCAGCAGCCGGTTCCTTTCGACCCGGGGTGAAAAACTGTTTTTT CASSRFLSTRGEKLFF
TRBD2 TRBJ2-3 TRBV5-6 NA TGTGCCAGCAGCTTAGCGGGGCCCGGATATACGCAGTATTTT CASSLAGPGYTQYF
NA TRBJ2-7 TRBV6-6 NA TGTACCAGCAGTTATAGTAGCGGTTTCTCCTACGAGCAGTACTTC CTSSYSSGFSYEQYF
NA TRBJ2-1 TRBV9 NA TGTGCCAGCGGAGGAACCTACAATGAGCAGTTCTTC CASGGTYNEQFF
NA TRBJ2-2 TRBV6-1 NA TGTGCCAGCAGTGAGACAGGTTCGAGGGCCGGGGAGCTGTTTTTT CASSETGSRAGELFF
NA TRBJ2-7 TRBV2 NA TGTGCCAGCAACAGGGCCTACGAGCAGTACTTC CASNRAYEQYF
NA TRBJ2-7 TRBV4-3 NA TGCGCCAGCAGCCAAGGAGTGACTTCCTCCTACGAGCAGTACTTC CASSQGVTSSYEQYF
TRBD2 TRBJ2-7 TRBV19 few TGTGCCAGTAGTATCGGGGCGGGAGCGGGCGAGCAGTACTTC CASSIGAGAGEQYF
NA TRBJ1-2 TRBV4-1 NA TGCGCCAGCAGCCTTGTTCCAGGGATGAACTATGGCTACACCTTC CASSLVPGMNYGYTF
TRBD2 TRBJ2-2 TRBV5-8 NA TGTGCCAGCAGCTGGGGAGGGGTGACCGGGGAGCTGTTTTTT CASSWGGVTGELFF
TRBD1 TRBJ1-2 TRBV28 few TGTGCCAGCACCCTCCCCCGGGACAGGGGACCGCTAAGTTCCTATGGCTACACCTTC CASTLPRDRGPLSSYGYTF
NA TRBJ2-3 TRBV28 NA TGTGCCAGCAGTCTAACTGGACTATCCACAGATACGCAGTATTTT CASSLTGLSTDTQYF
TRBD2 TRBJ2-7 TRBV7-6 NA TGTGCCAGCAGCTTAAGCCTAGCGGGAGCTCGGGGGCAGTACTTC CASSLSLAGARGQYF
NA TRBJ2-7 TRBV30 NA TGTGCCTGGACCCCAGAGGGGGACCCCTCCTACGAGCAGTACTTC CAWTPEGDPSYEQYF
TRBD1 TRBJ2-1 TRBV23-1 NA TGCGCCAGCAGTGGACCCGACAGGGACAAGTACAATGAGCAGTTCTTC CASSGPDRDKYNEQFF
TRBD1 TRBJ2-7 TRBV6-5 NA TGTGCCAGCAGTTACTCAGGACAGGGGGCCTACGAGCAGTACTTC CASSYSGQGAYEQYF
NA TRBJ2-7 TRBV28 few TGTGCCAGCGTCCTACGGGGGACCTACGAGCAGTACTTC CASVLRGTYEQYF
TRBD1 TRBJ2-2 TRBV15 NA TGTGCCACCAGCAGATTCTCCGGACAGGGCACCGGGGAGCTGTTTTTT CATSRFSGQGTGELFF
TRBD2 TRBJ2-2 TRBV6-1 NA TGTGCCAGCAGGGTTCGACTAGCGGGCACCGGGGAGCTGTTTTTT CASRVRLAGTGELFF
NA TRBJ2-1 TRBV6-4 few TGTGCCAGCAGCTCCACCGGGGATGAGCAGTTCTTC CASSSTGDEQFF
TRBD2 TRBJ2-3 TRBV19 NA TGTGCCAGTAGTTCCTACAGGACTAGCGGGGGGGCGGCTGTAAATACGCAGTATTTT CASSSYRTSGGAAVNTQYF
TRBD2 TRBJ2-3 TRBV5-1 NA TGCGCCAGCAGCTCGCCGGAGCGGGGTTCCTCCACTACGCAGTATTTT CASSSPERGSSTTQYF
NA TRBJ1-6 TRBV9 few TGTGCCAGCAGCGTAGGCGGGACGGATAATTCACCCCTCCACTTT CASSVGGTDNSPLHF
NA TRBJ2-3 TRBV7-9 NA TGTGCCAGCAGCCCTCCAGGGGATATCACAGATACGCAGTATTTT CASSPPGDITDTQYF
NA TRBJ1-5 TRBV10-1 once TGCGCCAGCAGTGAGTCCCGGGGCAATCAGCCCCAGCATTTT CASSESRGNQPQHF
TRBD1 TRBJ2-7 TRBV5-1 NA TGCGCCAGCAGCTACGGACAGGGAGTCAACGAGCAGTACTTC CASSYGQGVNEQYF
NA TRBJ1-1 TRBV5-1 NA TGCGCCAGCAGGCGGAACACTGAAGCTTTCTTT CASRRNTEAFF
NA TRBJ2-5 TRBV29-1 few TGCAGCGAAAAAGGCCTAGGGACCCAGTACTTC CSEKGLGTQYF
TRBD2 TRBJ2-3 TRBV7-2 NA TGTGCCAGCAGCTTAGCGCAAGGGAGCGGGAGAGGTACGCAGTATTTT CASSLAQGSGRGTQYF
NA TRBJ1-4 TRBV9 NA TGTGCCAGCAGCGTAGGGTCGCGCGGGAGAATAACTAATGAAAAACTGTTTTTT CASSVGSRGRITNEKLFF
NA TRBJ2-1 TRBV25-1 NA TGTGCCAGCATAAATTCGGGCTCCTACAATGAGCAGTTCTTC CASINSGSYNEQFF
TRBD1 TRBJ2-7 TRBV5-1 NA TGCGCCAGCAGCCCCGGGACAGGGCCCTACGAGCAGTACTTC CASSPGTGPYEQYF
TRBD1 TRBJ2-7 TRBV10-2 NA TGCGCCAGCAGCGAGGACAGGGCGGCCTACGAGCAGTACTTC CASSEDRAAYEQYF
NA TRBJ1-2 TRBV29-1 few TGCAGCGTTGAAAGGAGGGGCGGCTACACCTTC CSVERRGGYTF
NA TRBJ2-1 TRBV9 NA TGTGCCAGCAGCGGTTATGGCAGCTCCTACAATGAGCAGTTCTTC CASSGYGSSYNEQFF
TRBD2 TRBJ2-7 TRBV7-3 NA TGTGCCAGCAGCATCGGCGGGAGGAACGAGCAGTACTTC CASSIGGRNEQYF